Listed below are T cell receptor beta chains from one sample, sequenced in a study of identical twins. TCRdb reanalysed the 5' RACE reads using MiXCR and keeps one entry per CDR3 protein. Of hundreds of thousands of distinct CDR3 sequences in the sample, approximately 13% were seen once. The same specimen was also included in a second study, on yellow fever vaccine responses in identical twins.

Sequences were obtained from CD8+ T cells sorted from blood. The origin of the receptors is a woman aged 18-35 years in good health. Each CDR3 is given with its conserved first and last residue. Fields, in order: CDR3 protein, CDR3 DNA, D gene, V gene, clone size, J gene. D genes are given only for firm matches. The size entry is marked missing in some rows and otherwise reads once, few, many or a size class.

CDR3: CASRDMEFF
DNA: TGTGCCAGCAGAGACATGGAGTTCTTC
D: -
V: TRBV6-1
size: -
J: TRBJ2-1

CDR3: CASSPDRGSGELFF
DNA: TGTGCCAGCAGCCCGGACAGGGGGTCCGGGGAGCTGTTTTTT
D: TRBD1
V: TRBV11-3
size: -
J: TRBJ2-2

CDR3: CASSSPDQGDLEQFF
DNA: TGTGCCAGCAGCTCCCCGGATCAGGGGGACCTTGAGCAGTTCTTC
D: TRBD1
V: TRBV7-9
size: many
J: TRBJ2-1

CDR3: CASSLSYLVRGGETQYF
DNA: TGTGCCAGCAGTTTATCTTACCTAGTGAGGGGTGGAGAGACCCAGTACTTC
D: -
V: TRBV28
size: few
J: TRBJ2-5

CDR3: CASSLRGRYSDTQYF
DNA: TGTGCCAGCAGCTTAAGAGGCCGGTACTCAGATACGCAGTATTTT
D: -
V: TRBV7-2
size: many
J: TRBJ2-3

CDR3: CASSPFNEQFF
DNA: TGTGCCAGCAGTCCATTCAATGAGCAGTTCTTC
D: -
V: TRBV12-3/TRBV12-4
size: few
J: TRBJ2-1

CDR3: CASSQDRGTPREQFF
DNA: TGTGCCAGCAGCCAAGATCGAGGGACTCCAAGGGAGCAGTTCTTC
D: -
V: TRBV4-2
size: many
J: TRBJ2-1

CDR3: CASIRAEAFF
DNA: TGTGCCAGCATTAGGGCTGAAGCTTTCTTT
D: -
V: TRBV2
size: -
J: TRBJ1-1

CDR3: CASSSASYGTSTDTQYF
DNA: TGTGCCAGCAGCTCGGCGTCCTATGGCACTAGCACAGATACGCAGTATTTT
D: -
V: TRBV7-9
size: -
J: TRBJ2-3

CDR3: CASSLGPDEQYF
DNA: TGTGCCAGCAGTTTGGGCCCGGACGAGCAGTACTTC
D: -
V: TRBV12-3/TRBV12-4
size: few
J: TRBJ2-7

CDR3: CASSLGPGLDHNEQFF
DNA: TGCGCCAGCAGTTTAGGGCCGGGACTAGACCACAATGAGCAGTTCTTC
D: TRBD2
V: TRBV4-1
size: -
J: TRBJ2-1

CDR3: CASSLTGGYTF
DNA: TGTGCCAGCAGTTTAACGGGGGGCTACACCTTC
D: -
V: TRBV12-3/TRBV12-4
size: many
J: TRBJ1-2

CDR3: CASSLQLAANEQFF
DNA: TGTGCCAGCAGTTTACAACTAGCGGCCAATGAGCAGTTCTTC
D: TRBD2
V: TRBV12-3/TRBV12-4
size: many
J: TRBJ2-1

CDR3: CASSPFGLTGPLAKNIQYF
DNA: TGTGCCAGCTCACCCTTCGGACTGACAGGGCCACTAGCCAAAAACATTCAGTACTTC
D: TRBD1
V: TRBV18
size: few
J: TRBJ2-4

CDR3: CASSETTGGGEQYF
DNA: TGCGCCAGCAGCGAGACGACAGGGGGCGGCGAGCAGTACTTC
D: TRBD1
V: TRBV5-1
size: many
J: TRBJ2-7

CDR3: CASSSYTTGGYGYTF
DNA: TGTGCCAGCAGCTCGTACACAACAGGGGGCTATGGCTACACCTTC
D: TRBD1
V: TRBV13
size: -
J: TRBJ1-2

CDR3: CASLPSGGGDTQYF
DNA: TGTGCCAGTTTACCAAGCGGGGGAGGGGATACGCAGTATTTT
D: TRBD2
V: TRBV11-2
size: -
J: TRBJ2-3

CDR3: CSARDGGGSSYNEQFF
DNA: TGCAGTGCTAGAGATGGGGGCGGGAGTTCCTACAATGAGCAGTTCTTC
D: -
V: TRBV20-1
size: -
J: TRBJ2-1

CDR3: CASSFNILYLGEQYF
DNA: TGTGCCAGCAGTTTCAACATCCTCTACCTCGGCGAGCAGTACTTC
D: -
V: TRBV28
size: few
J: TRBJ2-7

CDR3: CASQDSGGRNEQFF
DNA: TGCGCCAGCCAAGACTCGGGGGGGCGCAATGAGCAGTTCTTC
D: TRBD2
V: TRBV5-1
size: -
J: TRBJ2-1

CDR3: CASSQSEQVSHEQYF
DNA: TGCGCCAGCAGCCAATCCGAACAGGTGAGCCACGAGCAGTACTTC
D: -
V: TRBV4-1
size: -
J: TRBJ2-7

CDR3: CASSGLAGGPGELFF
DNA: TGTGCCAGCAGTGGACTAGCGGGGGGGCCCGGGGAGCTGTTTTTT
D: TRBD2
V: TRBV7-6
size: -
J: TRBJ2-2

CDR3: CASSRRNTEAFF
DNA: TGTGCCAGCAGCCGCAGGAACACTGAAGCTTTCTTT
D: -
V: TRBV5-4
size: -
J: TRBJ1-1

CDR3: CASNTDSNYGYTF
DNA: TGTGCCAGCAACACGGACAGCAACTATGGCTACACCTTC
D: -
V: TRBV7-9
size: -
J: TRBJ1-2

CDR3: CASSGRDRASYEQYF
DNA: TGTGCCAGCAGTGGCCGGGACAGGGCCTCCTACGAGCAGTACTTC
D: TRBD1
V: TRBV2
size: -
J: TRBJ2-7

CDR3: CASGSSLQGSTDTQYF
DNA: TGTGCCAGTGGTTCGTCGCTGCAGGGTAGCACAGATACGCAGTATTTT
D: -
V: TRBV19
size: -
J: TRBJ2-3

CDR3: CASSIIEGELFF
DNA: TGCGCCAGCAGCATTATTGAGGGGGAGCTGTTTTTT
D: -
V: TRBV5-1
size: -
J: TRBJ2-2

CDR3: CASSQDQEAVIYEQYF
DNA: TGCGCCAGCAGCCAAGATCAGGAGGCAGTCATCTACGAGCAGTACTTC
D: -
V: TRBV4-1
size: -
J: TRBJ2-7

CDR3: CASSEGEQETQYF
DNA: TGTGCCAGCAGTGAAGGCGAACAAGAGACCCAGTACTTC
D: -
V: TRBV6-1
size: -
J: TRBJ2-5

CDR3: CASSEGARGGELFF
DNA: TGTGCCAGCAGTGAGGGGGCGCGGGGCGGGGAGCTGTTTTTT
D: -
V: TRBV25-1
size: few
J: TRBJ2-2

CDR3: CASSRPSLREGIHNEQFF
DNA: TGTGCCAGCAGCCGGCCCTCTTTGCGGGAGGGAATCCACAATGAGCAGTTCTTC
D: TRBD2
V: TRBV6-1
size: few
J: TRBJ2-1

CDR3: CASSPQLAGGADTQYF
DNA: TGCGCCAGCAGCCCTCAACTAGCGGGGGGCGCAGATACGCAGTATTTT
D: TRBD2
V: TRBV4-1
size: -
J: TRBJ2-3

CDR3: CASSEGTLNTEAFF
DNA: TGTGCCAGCAGCGAGGGGACACTCAACACTGAAGCTTTCTTT
D: -
V: TRBV9
size: -
J: TRBJ1-1

CDR3: CSARPPSHAGYGYTF
DNA: TGCAGTGCTAGACCGCCGAGCCATGCGGGCTATGGCTACACCTTC
D: -
V: TRBV20-1
size: few
J: TRBJ1-2

CDR3: CASSLARLESTDTQYF
DNA: TGTGCCAGCAGTTTAGCCCGACTTGAGAGCACAGATACGCAGTATTTT
D: -
V: TRBV27
size: -
J: TRBJ2-3

CDR3: CASSYWTGLDGYTF
DNA: TGTGCCAGCAGTTACTGGACAGGGCTCGATGGCTACACCTTC
D: TRBD1
V: TRBV6-5
size: few
J: TRBJ1-2

CDR3: CASRGKRARGSEQFF
DNA: TGTGCCAGCAGGGGAAAGCGGGCCAGGGGGAGTGAGCAGTTCTTC
D: -
V: TRBV27
size: -
J: TRBJ2-1

CDR3: CASSLVGRLAHYNEQFF
DNA: TGTGCCAGCAGCTTAGTTGGAAGACTAGCGCATTACAATGAGCAGTTCTTC
D: TRBD2
V: TRBV11-3
size: few
J: TRBJ2-1

CDR3: CASSLGAINEQFF
DNA: TGTGCCAGCAGTTTAGGAGCGATCAATGAGCAGTTCTTC
D: -
V: TRBV12-3/TRBV12-4
size: few
J: TRBJ2-1

CDR3: CASSSATYNEQFF
DNA: TGTGCCAGCAGTTCCGCGACCTACAATGAGCAGTTCTTC
D: -
V: TRBV6-5
size: -
J: TRBJ2-1

CDR3: CASSLWTAQETQYF
DNA: TGTGCCAGCAGCTTGTGGACAGCCCAAGAGACCCAGTACTTC
D: -
V: TRBV5-6
size: -
J: TRBJ2-5

CDR3: CSVALVTGELFF
DNA: TGCAGCGTCGCCTTGGTAACCGGGGAGCTGTTTTTT
D: -
V: TRBV29-1
size: -
J: TRBJ2-2

CDR3: CASSFGTGVSYEQYF
DNA: TGTGCCAGCAGCTTCGGGACAGGGGTGTCCTACGAGCAGTACTTC
D: TRBD1
V: TRBV7-2
size: -
J: TRBJ2-7

CDR3: CASSLRMGLRKETQYF
DNA: TGTGCCAGCAGCTTAAGGATGGGACTACGCAAAGAGACCCAGTACTTC
D: TRBD2
V: TRBV7-9
size: few
J: TRBJ2-5

CDR3: CASSPRQGRDTEAFF
DNA: TGTGCCAGCAGCCCTAGACAGGGTCGGGACACTGAAGCTTTCTTT
D: TRBD1
V: TRBV14
size: few
J: TRBJ1-1

CDR3: CASSRNLAGSYNEQFF
DNA: TGTGCCAGCAGCCGTAACCTAGCGGGGTCCTACAATGAGCAGTTCTTC
D: TRBD2
V: TRBV7-3
size: -
J: TRBJ2-1